Presented here are 10 T cell receptor beta chains from one specimen sequenced in a study of shared clonotypes between healthy human individuals. The data were produced by immunoSEQ multiplex PCR, yet TCRdb's version contains in-frame clones alone and is incomplete. The sample shows approximately 2,300,000 clones, 85% to 95% of them seen only once. The sequenced material came from naive CD4+ T cells from PBMCs. The subset: CD45RA+ positively selected. The receptors stem from a man aged 18 to 29 in good health. Some clones in this sample may be carry-over from other donors' samples.

The chain carries TRBV5-1 and TRBJ1-1, with 9 positions matching TRBD1. Trimming removed 2 bases from V and 1 base from J; junction bases left unmatched: 6. This CDR3 spans 16 amino acids. CDR1 SGHRS and CDR2 YFSETQ come from the germline V gene. CDR3 sequence reads: CASSFAGTGTNTEAFF. The CDR3 DNA sequence: TGCGCCAGCAGCTTTGCAGGGACAGGGACGAACACTGAAGCTTTCTTT.

This chain links TRBV7-3 with TRBJ1-1; D remains unclear. This CDR3 comprises 13 residues. Trimming shortened V by 3 bases and J by 1 base, and 6 bases separated the two germline ends. Per the germline V gene, CDR1 is SGHTA and CDR2 is FQGTGA. The CDR3 bases are TGTGCCAGCAGCTTTCACGGGAACACTGAAGCTTTCTTT. Its translation is CASSFHGNTEAFF.

The rearrangement joins TRBV6-5 to TRBJ1-2; D unclear. CDR1 is MNHEY, CDR2 SVGAGI, per germline. There are 14 residues in the CDR3. The germline V and J ends were trimmed by 3 bases and 0 bases, with 8 bases remaining between them. The CDR3 DNA is TGTGCCAGCAGTTATAGGGTATCTAACTATGGCTACACCTTC. It translates to CASSYRVSNYGYTF.

V usage is TRBV9 and J usage is TRBJ2-5; the D gene is possibly TRBD1 (5 bases). Trimming removed 0 bases at V and 3 bases at J, with 12 bases between. The CDR3 has 15 residues. CDR1 SGDLS and CDR2 YYNGEE come from the germline V gene. In nucleotides, the CDR3 is TGTGCCAGCAGCGTAGACGGGCTAGGGGAAGAGACCCAGTACTTC. It translates to CASSVDGLGEETQYF.

This sequence joins TRBV25-1 and TRBJ1-1; a possible D gene is TRBD1 (5 bases). Trimming took off 4 bases at V and 4 bases at J, with 13 bases between the two ends. This CDR3 spans 14 amino acids. The germline V gene encodes CDR1 MGHDK and CDR2 SYGVNS. DNA for the CDR3: TGTGCCAGCAGTGGGCGGGGCTCGACCACTGAAGCTTTCTTT. Protein: CASSGRGSTTEAFF.

A few counts support this clone. This rearrangement joins TRBV11-2 to TRBJ1-1; D not resolved. The germline CDR1 and CDR2 sequences are SGHAT and FQNNGV. V was trimmed by 2 bases and J by 3 bases, leaving 10 bases between them. CDR3 length: 14 residues. CDR3 sequence (DNA): TGTGCCAGCAGCTTAAGGCGGCAGGACACTGAAGCTTTCTTT. Amino acid sequence: CASSLRRQDTEAFF.

J is TRBJ2-7 and V is TRBV6-9; D not certain. With 8 bases removed from V and 3 bases from J, the gap between germline ends came to 20 bases. CDR3 size: 15 residues. The germline V gene has CDR1 MNHGY and CDR2 SVAAGI. The CDR3 DNA follows: TGTGCCAGCGATCATCACCCCGAGGCGTTCTACGAGCAGTACTTC. This translates into CASDHHPEAFYEQYF.

The chain is built from TRBV19 and TRBJ2-7, with 11 nucleotides matching TRBD2. With 0 bases clipped from V and 4 bases from J, the junction kept 2 bases outside the gene matches. CDR1 is LNHDA, CDR2 SQIVND, per germline (reference sequence). This CDR3 comprises 15 residues. The CDR3 DNA reads TGTGCCAGTAGTATAGAGCCTAGCGGGAGGTACGAGCAGTACTTC. Its protein is CASSIEPSGRYEQYF.

The chain links TRBV5-1 to TRBJ2-2, with D possibly being TRBD1 (6 bases). CDR3 length: 16 amino acids. The germline V gene has CDR1 SGHRS and CDR2 YFSETQ. Trimming left V 3 bases short and J 2 bases short, with 14 bases between. This chain's CDR3 is CASSSTAGANTGELFF. Here the CDR3 DNA reads TGCGCCAGCAGCTCCACGGCAGGGGCCAACACCGGGGAGCTGTTTTTT.

The chain joins TRBV25-1 to TRBJ2-1, with D possibly called TRBD1 or TRBD2 (5 bases each). The CDR3 is 15 residues long. Looked up from germline, CDR1 is MGHDK and CDR2 is SYGVNS. V lost 8 bases to trimming and J lost 7 bases, with 21 bases between them. CDR3: CASSHRGRKGNEQFF. The DNA of the CDR3 is TGTGCCAGCTCCCACCGAGGGCGAAAGGGGAATGAGCAGTTCTTC.